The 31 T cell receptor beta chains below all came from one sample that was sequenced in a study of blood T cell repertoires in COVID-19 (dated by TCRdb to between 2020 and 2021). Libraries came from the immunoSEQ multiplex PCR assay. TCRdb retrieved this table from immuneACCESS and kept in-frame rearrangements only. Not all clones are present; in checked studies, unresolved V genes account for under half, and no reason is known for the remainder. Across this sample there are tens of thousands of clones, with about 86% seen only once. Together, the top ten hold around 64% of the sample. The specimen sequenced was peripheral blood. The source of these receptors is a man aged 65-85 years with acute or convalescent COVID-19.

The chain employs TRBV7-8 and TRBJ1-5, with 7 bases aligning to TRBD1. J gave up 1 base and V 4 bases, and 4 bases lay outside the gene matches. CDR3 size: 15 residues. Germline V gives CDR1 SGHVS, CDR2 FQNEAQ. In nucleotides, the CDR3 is TGTGCCAGCAGCTCAATCAGGGGGAGCAATCAGCCCCAGCATTTT. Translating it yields CASSSIRGSNQPQHF.

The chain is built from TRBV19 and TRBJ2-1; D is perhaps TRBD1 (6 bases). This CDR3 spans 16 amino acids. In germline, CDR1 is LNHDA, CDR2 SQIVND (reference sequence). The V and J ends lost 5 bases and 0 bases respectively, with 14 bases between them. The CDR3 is CASSPRRTASYNEQFF. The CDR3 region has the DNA TGTGCCAGTAGTCCGCGCCGGACAGCCTCCTACAATGAGCAGTTCTTC.

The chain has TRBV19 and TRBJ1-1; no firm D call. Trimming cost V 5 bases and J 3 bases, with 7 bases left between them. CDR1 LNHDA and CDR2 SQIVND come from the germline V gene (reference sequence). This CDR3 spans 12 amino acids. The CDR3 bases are TGTGCCAGTAGTCCCCGTTACACTGAAGCTTTCTTT. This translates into CASSPRYTEAFF. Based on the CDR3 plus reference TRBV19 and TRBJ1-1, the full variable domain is DGGITQSPKYLFRKEGQNVTLSCEQNLNHDAMYWYRQDPGQGLRLIYYSQIVNDFQKGDIAEGYSVSREKKESFPLTVTSAQKNPTAFYLCASSPRYTEAFFGQGTRLTVV.

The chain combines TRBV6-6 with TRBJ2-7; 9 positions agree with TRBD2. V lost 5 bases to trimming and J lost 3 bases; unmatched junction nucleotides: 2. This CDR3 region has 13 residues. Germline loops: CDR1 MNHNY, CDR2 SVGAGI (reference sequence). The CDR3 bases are TGTGCCAGCAGTCGTAGCGGGAGCTACGAGCAGTACTTC. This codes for CASSRSGSYEQYF.

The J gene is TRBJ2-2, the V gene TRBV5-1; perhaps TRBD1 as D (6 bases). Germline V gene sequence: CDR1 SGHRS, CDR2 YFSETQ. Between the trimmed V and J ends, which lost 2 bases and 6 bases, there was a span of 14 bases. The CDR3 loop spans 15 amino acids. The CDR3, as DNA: TGCGCCAGCAGCTTTTTGACAGGTCAGGCCGGGGAGCTGTTTTTT. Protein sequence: CASSFLTGQAGELFF.

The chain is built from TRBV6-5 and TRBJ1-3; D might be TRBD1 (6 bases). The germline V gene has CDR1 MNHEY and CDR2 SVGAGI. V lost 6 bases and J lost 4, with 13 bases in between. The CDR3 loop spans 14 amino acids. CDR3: CASSRGGAGNTIYF. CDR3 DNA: TGTGCCAGCAGCCGGGGGGGGGCCGGAAACACCATATATTTT.

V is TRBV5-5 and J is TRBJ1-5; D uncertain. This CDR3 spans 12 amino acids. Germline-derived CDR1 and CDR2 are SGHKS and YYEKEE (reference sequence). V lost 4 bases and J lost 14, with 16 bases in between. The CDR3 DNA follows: TGTGCCAGCAGCACAGACGGCACTTTCAAGCATTTT. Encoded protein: CASSTDGTFKHF. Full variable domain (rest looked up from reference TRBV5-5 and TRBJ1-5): DAGVTQSPTHLIKTRGQQVTLRCSPISGHKSVSWYQQVLGQGPQFIFQYYEKEERGRGNFPDRFSARQFPNYSSELNVNALLLGDSALYLCASSTDGTFKHFGDGTRLSIL.

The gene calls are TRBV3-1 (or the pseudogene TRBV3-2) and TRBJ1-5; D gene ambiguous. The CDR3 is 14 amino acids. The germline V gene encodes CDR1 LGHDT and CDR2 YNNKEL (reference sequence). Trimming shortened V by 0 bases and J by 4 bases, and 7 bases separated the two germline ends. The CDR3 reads CASSQEAGNQPQHF. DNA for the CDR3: TGTGCCAGCAGCCAAGAAGCCGGGAATCAGCCCCAGCATTTT.

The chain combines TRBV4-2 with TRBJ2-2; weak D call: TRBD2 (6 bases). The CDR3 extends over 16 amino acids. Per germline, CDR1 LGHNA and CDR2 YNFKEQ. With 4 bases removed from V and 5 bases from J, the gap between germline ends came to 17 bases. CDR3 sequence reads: CASSPQGLGPTGELFF. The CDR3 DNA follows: TGTGCCAGCAGCCCCCAGGGACTTGGCCCGACCGGGGAGCTGTTTTTT.

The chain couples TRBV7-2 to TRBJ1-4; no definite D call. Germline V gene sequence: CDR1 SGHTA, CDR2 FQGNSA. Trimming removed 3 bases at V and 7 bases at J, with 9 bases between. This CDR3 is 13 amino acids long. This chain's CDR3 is CASSFRWSEKLFF. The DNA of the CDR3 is TGTGCCAGCAGCTTCAGATGGTCTGAAAAACTGTTTTTT.

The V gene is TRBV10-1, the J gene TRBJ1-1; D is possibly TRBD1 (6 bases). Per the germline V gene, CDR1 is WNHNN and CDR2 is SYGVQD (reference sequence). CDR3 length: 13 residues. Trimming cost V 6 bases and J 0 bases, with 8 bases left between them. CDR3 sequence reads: CASRDSMNTEAFF. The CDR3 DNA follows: TGCGCCAGCAGGGACAGCATGAACACTGAAGCTTTCTTT.

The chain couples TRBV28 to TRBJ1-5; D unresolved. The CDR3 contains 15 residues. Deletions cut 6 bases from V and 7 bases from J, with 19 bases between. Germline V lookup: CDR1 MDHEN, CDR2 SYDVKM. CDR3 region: CASRASAGNIQPQHF. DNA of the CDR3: TGTGCCAGCAGGGCCTCGGCGGGGAATATCCAGCCCCAGCATTTT.

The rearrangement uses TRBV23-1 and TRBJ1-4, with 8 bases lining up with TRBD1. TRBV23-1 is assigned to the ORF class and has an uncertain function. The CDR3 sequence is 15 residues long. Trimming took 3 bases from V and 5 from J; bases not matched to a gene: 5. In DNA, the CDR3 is TGCGCCAGCAGTCAGGGGGACAGGAAAAATGAAAAACTGTTTTTT. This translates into CASSQGDRKNEKLFF.

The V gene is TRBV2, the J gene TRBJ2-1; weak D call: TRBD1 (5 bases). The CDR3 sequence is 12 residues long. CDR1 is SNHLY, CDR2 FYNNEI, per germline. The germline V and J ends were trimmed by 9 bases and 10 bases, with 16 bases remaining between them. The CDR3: CARSTEVGEQFF. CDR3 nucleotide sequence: TGTGCCAGGTCGACAGAGGTAGGGGAGCAGTTCTTC.

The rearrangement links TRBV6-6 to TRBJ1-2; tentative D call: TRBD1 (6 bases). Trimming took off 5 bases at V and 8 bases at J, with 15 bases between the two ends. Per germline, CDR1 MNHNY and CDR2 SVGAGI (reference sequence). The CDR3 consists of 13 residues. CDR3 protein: CASSPTGRIGYTF. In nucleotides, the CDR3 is TGTGCCAGCAGTCCCACAGGGCGGATCGGCTACACCTTC.

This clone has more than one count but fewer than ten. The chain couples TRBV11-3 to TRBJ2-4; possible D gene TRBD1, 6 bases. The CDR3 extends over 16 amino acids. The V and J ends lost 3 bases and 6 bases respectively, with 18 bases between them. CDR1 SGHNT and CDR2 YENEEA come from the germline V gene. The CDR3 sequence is CASSLGDTPDINIQYF. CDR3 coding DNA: TGTGCCAGCAGCTTGGGGGACACCCCGGATATAAACATTCAGTACTTC. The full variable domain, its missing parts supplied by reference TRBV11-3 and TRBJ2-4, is EAGVVQSPRYKIIEKKQPVAFWCNPISGHNTLYWYLQNLGQGPELLIRYENEEAVDDSQLPKDRFSAERLKGVDSTLKIQPAELGDSAVYLCASSLGDTPDINIQYFGAGTRLSVL.

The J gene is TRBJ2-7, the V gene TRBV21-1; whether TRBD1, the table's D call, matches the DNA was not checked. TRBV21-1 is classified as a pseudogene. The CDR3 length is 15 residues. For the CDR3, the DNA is TGTGCCAGCAGCTCACGGACAGGGACCTCATACGAGCAGTACTTC. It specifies CASSSRTGTSYEQYF.

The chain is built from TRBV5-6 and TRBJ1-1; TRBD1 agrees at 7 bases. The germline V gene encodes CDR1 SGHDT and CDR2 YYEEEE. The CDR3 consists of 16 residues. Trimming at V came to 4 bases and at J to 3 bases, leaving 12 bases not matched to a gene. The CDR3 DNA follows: TGTGCCAGCAGCAGAAGCGAGGGGGCTATGTACACTGAAGCTTTCTTT. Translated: CASSRSEGAMYTEAFF.

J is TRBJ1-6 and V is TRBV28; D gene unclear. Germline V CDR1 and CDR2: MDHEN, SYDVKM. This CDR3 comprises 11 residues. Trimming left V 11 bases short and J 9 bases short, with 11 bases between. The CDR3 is CAGGGASPLHF. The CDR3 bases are TGTGCCGGCGGAGGTGCTTCACCCCTCCACTTT.

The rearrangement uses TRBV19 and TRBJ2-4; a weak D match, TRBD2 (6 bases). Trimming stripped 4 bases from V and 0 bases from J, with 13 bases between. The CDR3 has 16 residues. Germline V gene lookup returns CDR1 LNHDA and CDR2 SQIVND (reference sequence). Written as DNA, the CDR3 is TGTGCCAGTAGTACCGGACTAACCCTAGCCAAAAACATTCAGTACTTC. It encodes CASSTGLTLAKNIQYF.

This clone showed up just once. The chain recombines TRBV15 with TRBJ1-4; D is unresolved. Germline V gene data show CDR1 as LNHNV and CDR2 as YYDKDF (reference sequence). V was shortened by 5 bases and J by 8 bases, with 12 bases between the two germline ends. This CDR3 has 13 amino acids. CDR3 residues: CATSRQRGEKLFF. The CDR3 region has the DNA TGTGCCACCAGCCGGCAGAGAGGGGAAAAACTGTTTTTT.

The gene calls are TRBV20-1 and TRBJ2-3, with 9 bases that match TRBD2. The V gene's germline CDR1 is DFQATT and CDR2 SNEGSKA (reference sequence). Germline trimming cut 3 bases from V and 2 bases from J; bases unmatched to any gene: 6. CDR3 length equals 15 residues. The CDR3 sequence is CSASHLAGNTDTQYF. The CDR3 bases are TGCAGTGCTAGTCACCTAGCGGGAAACACAGATACGCAGTATTTT.

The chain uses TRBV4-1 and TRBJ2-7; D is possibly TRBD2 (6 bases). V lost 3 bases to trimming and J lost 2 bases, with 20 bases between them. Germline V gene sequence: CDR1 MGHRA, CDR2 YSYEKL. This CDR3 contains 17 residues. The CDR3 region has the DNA TGCGCCAGCAGCCAGCCTGAGCGGGTTACGTTTCCCTACGAGCAGTACTTC. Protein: CASSQPERVTFPYEQYF.

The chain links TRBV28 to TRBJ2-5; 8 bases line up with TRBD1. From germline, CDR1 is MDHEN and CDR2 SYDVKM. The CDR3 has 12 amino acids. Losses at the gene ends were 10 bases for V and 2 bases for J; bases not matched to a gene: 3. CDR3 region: CAIRQGQETQYF. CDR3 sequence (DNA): TGTGCCATCAGACAGGGGCAAGAGACCCAGTACTTC.

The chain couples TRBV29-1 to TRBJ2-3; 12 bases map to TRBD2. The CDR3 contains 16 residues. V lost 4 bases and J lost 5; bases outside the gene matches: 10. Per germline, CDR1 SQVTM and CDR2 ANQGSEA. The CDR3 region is CSVGLAGGPVIDTQYF. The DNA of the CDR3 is TGCAGCGTTGGTCTAGCGGGGGGGCCGGTCATAGATACGCAGTATTTT.

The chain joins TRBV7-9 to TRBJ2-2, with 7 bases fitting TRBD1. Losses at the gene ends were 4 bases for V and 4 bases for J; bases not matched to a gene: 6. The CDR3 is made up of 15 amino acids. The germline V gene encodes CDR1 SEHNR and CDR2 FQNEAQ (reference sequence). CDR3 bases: TGTGCCAGCAGCTACGACAGGGACGGCACCGGGGAGCTGTTTTTT. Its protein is CASSYDRDGTGELFF.

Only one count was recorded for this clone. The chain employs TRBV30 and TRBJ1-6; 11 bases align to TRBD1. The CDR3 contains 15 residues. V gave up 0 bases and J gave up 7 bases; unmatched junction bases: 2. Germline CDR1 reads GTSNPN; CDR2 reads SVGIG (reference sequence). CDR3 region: CAWSVGDRGNSPLHF. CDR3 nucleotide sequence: TGTGCCTGGAGTGTAGGGGACAGGGGGAATTCACCCCTCCACTTT.

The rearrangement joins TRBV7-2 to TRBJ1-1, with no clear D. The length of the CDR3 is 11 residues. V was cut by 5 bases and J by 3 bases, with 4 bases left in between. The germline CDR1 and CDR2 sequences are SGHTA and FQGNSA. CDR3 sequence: CASSIYTEAFF. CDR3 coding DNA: TGTGCCAGCAGCATATACACTGAAGCTTTCTTT.

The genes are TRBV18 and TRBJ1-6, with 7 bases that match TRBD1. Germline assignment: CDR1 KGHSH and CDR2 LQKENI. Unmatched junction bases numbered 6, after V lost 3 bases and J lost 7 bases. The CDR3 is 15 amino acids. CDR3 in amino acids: CASSPLQGRNSPLHF. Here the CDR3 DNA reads TGTGCCAGCTCACCCCTACAGGGGAGAAATTCACCCCTCCACTTT.

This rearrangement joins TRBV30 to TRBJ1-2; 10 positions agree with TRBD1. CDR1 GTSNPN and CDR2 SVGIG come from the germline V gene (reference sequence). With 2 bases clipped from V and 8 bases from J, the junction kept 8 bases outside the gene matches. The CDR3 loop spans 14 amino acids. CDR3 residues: CAWSTSTGGKGYTF. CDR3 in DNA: TGTGCCTGGAGTACGTCGACAGGGGGCAAAGGCTACACCTTC.

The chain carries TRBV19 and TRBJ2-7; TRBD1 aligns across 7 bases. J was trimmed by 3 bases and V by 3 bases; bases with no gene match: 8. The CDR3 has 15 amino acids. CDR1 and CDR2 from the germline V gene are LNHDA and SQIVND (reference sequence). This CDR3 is CASSITGVLVYEQYF. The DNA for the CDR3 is TGTGCCAGTAGTATTACAGGGGTATTGGTCTACGAGCAGTACTTC. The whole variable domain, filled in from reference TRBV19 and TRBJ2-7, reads DGGITQSPKYLFRKEGQNVTLSCEQNLNHDAMYWYRQDPGQGLRLIYYSQIVNDFQKGDIAEGYSVSREKKESFPLTVTSAQKNPTAFYLCASSITGVLVYEQYFGPGTRLTVT.